The T cell receptor beta chain described here comes from a study of T cell changes during pregnancy in multiple sclerosis. Germline trimming cut 0 bases from V and 1 base from J; bases unmatched to any gene: 0. From germline, CDR1 is SGHNT and CDR2 YYREEE (reference sequence). CDR3 size: 14 residues. Using immunoSEQ multiplex PCR, the repertoire was profiled, and TCRdb retains in-frame clones only, with some absent. The sample has tens of thousands of clones, roughly 92% seen once; the top ten hold 1.5% to 2.5%. The chain uses TRBV5-4 and TRBJ2-7; 8 bases align to TRBD1. Sample: peripheral blood, taken in the third trimester of pregnancy. The clonotype comes from a female donor in good health, enrolled as a control in a pregnancy study. This chain's CDR3 is CASSLGQGSYEQYF. The CDR3 DNA follows: TGTGCCAGCAGCTTGGGACAGGGGTCCTACGAGCAGTACTTC. Using reference TRBV5-4 and TRBJ2-7 for the parts outside the CDR3, the full variable domain is ETGVTQSPTHLIKTRGQQVTLRCSSQSGHNTVSWYQQALGQGPQFIFQYYREEENGRGNFPPRFSGLQFPNYSSELNVNALELDDSALYLCASSLGQGSYEQYFGPGTRLTVT.